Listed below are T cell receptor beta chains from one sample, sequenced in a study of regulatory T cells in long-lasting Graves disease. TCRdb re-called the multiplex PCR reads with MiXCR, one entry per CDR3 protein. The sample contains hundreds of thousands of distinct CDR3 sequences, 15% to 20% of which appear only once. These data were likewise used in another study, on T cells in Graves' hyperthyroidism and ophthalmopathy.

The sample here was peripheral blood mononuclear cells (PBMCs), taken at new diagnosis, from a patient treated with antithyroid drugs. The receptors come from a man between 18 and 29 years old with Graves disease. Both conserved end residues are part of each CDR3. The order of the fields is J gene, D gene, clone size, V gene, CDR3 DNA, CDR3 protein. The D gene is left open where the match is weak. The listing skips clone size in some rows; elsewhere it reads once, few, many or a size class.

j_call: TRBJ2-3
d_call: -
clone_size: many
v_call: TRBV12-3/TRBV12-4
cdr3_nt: TGTGCCAGCAGAATTACCGGCCGAGGGGCTGATACGCAGTATTTT
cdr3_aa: CASRITGRGADTQYF

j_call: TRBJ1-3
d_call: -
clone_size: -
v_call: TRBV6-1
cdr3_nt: TGTGCCAGCAGGAACCTCGGGGTGGGCCAGGGGTCGGGAAACACCATATATTTT
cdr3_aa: CASRNLGVGQGSGNTIYF

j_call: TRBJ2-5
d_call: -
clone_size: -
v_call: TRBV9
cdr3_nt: TGTGCCAGCAGCGCTGGAACCACGAGGGAGACCCAGTACTTC
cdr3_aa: CASSAGTTRETQYF

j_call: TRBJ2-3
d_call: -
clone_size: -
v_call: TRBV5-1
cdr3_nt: TGCGCCAGCACCGGGAGCACAGATACGCAGTATTTT
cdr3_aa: CASTGSTDTQYF

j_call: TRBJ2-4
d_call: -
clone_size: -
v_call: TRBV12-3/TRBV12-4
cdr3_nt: TGTGCCAGCAGTTTGCGGGGCTCCAAAAACATTCAGTACTTC
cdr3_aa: CASSLRGSKNIQYF

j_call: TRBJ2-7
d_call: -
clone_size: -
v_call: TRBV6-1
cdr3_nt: TGTGCCAGCAGTGAAAGACAGCCCTACGGGCAGTACTTC
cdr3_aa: CASSERQPYGQYF

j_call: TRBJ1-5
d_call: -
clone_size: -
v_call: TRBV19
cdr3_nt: TGTGCCAGTAAAGAGTGGCGCGGTGTTAGCAATCAGCCCCAGCATTTT
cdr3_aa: CASKEWRGVSNQPQHF

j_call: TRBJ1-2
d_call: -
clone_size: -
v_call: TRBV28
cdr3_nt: TGTGCCAGCAGTCCCCCCCGAGGTTCCCGTAGCTACACCTTC
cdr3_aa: CASSPPRGSRSYTF

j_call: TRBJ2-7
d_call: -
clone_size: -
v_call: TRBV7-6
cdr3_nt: TGTGCCAGCAGCTTAGCGGGGCGGAACGAGCAGTACTTC
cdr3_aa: CASSLAGRNEQYF

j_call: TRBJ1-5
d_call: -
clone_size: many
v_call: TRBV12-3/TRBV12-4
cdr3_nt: TGTGCCGGCAGCCCCAGGGGTGGGAATCAGCCCCAGCATTTT
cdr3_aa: CAGSPRGGNQPQHF

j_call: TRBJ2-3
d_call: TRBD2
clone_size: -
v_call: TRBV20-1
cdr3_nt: TGCAGTGCTACCAAGACTAGCGGTACGACCACAGATACGCAGTATTTT
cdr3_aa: CSATKTSGTTTDTQYF

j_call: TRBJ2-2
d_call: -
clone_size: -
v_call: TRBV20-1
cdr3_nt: TGCAGTGCAGAAGAGTCAGGGCACGGGGAGCTGTTTTTT
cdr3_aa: CSAEESGHGELFF

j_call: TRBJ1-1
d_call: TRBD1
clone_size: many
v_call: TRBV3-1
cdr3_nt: TGTGCCAGCACGACAGGGGGGTCAACTGAAGCTTTCTTT
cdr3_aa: CASTTGGSTEAFF

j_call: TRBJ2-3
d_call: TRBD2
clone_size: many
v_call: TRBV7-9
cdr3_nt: TGTGCCAGCAGCGCCTGGACTAGCGGGATGGGCACAGATACGCAGTATTTT
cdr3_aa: CASSAWTSGMGTDTQYF

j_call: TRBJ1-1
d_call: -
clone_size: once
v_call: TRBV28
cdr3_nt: TGTGCCAGCAGTCTAAGGCCCCGGGGCAGGGCGAAGCGGGCGGAAGCTTTCTTT
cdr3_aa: CASSLRPRGRAKRAEAFF

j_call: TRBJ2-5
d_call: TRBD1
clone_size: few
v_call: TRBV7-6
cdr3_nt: TGTGCCAGCAGCTTTGACGACAGGGGTAGGGAGACCCAGTACTTC
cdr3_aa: CASSFDDRGRETQYF

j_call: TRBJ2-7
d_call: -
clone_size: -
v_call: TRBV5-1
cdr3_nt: TGCGCCGGCACCCTACAAGGAGGAGTCCTCTACGAGCAGTACTTC
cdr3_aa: CAGTLQGGVLYEQYF

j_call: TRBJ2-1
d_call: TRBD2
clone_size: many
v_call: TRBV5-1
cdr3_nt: TGCGCCAGCAGCAGGAGGGCTAGCGGGAGGGTATACAATGAGCAGTTCTTC
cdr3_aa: CASSRRASGRVYNEQFF

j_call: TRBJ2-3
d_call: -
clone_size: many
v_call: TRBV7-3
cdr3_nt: TGTGCCAGCAGCTTAAAAGGCAGGATAACAGATACGCAGTATTTT
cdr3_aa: CASSLKGRITDTQYF

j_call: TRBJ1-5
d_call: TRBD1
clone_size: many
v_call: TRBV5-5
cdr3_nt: TGTGCCAGCAGCTTATGGACAGGGGGGGTTCAGCCCCAGCATTTT
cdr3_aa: CASSLWTGGVQPQHF

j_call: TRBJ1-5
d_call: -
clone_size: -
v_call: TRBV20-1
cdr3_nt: TGCAGTGCCCGAGGCTCAGGGAGGTCCAATCAGCCCCAGCATTTT
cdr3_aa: CSARGSGRSNQPQHF

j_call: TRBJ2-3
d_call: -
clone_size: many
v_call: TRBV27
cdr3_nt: TGTGCCAGCAGTTTATCGAGGACAGGAGGGGCAGATACGCAGTATTTT
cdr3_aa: CASSLSRTGGADTQYF

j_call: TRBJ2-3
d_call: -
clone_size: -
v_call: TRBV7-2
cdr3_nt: TGTGCCAGCAGCCCACCCCGGGGGATAGCAGCAGATACGCAGTATTTT
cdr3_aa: CASSPPRGIAADTQYF

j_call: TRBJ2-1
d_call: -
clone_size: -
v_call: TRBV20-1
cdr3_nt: TGCAGTGCTAGAGACCCGGACTACAATGAGCAGTTCTTC
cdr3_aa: CSARDPDYNEQFF

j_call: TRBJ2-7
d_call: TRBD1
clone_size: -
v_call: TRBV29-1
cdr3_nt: TGCAGCGTCGGGACAGGGTCCTACGAGCAGTACTTC
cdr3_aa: CSVGTGSYEQYF

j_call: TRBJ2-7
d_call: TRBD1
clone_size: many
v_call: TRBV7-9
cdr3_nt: TGTGCCAGCAGCCCCGCCGGGACAGGGAATGACGAGCAGTACTTC
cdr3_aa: CASSPAGTGNDEQYF

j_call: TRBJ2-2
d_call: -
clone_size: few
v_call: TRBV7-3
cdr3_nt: TGTGCCAGCAGCCCCAGCGGGACAAACACCGGGGAGCTGTTTTTT
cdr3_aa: CASSPSGTNTGELFF

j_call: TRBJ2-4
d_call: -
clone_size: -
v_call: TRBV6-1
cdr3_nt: TGTGCCAGCAGCGTAAAATTACACGGGCGAGCCAAAAACATTCAGTACTTC
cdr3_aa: CASSVKLHGRAKNIQYF

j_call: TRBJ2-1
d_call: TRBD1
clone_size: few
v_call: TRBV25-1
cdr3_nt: TGTGCCAGCAGTGATCACAGGGGCAATGAGCAGTTCTTC
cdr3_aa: CASSDHRGNEQFF

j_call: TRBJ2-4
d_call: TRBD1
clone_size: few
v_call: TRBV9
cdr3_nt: TGTGCCAGCAGCGCGACAGGGTCGGACATTCAGTACTTC
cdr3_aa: CASSATGSDIQYF

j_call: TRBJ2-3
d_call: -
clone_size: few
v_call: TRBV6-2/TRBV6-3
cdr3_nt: TGTGCCAGCAGTTACAGCCGGCTCACAGGTACGCAGTATTTT
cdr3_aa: CASSYSRLTGTQYF

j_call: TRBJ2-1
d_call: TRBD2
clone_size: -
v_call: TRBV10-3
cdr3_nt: TGTGCCACTGAGCGGGAGGGGAAGCAGTTCTTC
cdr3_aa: CATEREGKQFF

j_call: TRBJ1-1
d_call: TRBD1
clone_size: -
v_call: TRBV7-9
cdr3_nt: TGTGCCAGCAGGGACGCCGGGACAGGCTATGAAGCTTTCTTT
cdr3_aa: CASRDAGTGYEAFF

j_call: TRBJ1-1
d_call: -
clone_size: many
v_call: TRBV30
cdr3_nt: TGTGCCTGGAGTGTAACGGGGGGCACTGAAGCTTTCTTT
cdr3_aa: CAWSVTGGTEAFF

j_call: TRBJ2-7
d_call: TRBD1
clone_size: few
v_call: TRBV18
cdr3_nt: TGTGCCAGCTCACCTGCCGGGACAGGCTACGAGCAGTACTTC
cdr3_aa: CASSPAGTGYEQYF

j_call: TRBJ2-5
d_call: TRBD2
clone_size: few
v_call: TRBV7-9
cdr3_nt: TGTGCCAGCAGCCCCGGGACTAGCGGGAGGGCCCAAGAGACCCAGTACTTC
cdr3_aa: CASSPGTSGRAQETQYF

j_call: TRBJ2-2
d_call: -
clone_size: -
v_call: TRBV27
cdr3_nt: TGTGCCAGCAGTACCTGGACAGGACTAGGGGGGGAGCTGTTTTTT
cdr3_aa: CASSTWTGLGGELFF

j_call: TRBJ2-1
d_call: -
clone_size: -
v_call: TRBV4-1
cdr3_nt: TGCGCCAGCAGCCAAGTGGCACAGTCAACCTACAATGAGCAGTTCTTC
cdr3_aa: CASSQVAQSTYNEQFF

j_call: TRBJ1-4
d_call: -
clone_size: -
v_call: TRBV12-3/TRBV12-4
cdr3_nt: TGTGCCAGCAGGGACCTCTCAACTAATGAAAAACTGTTTTTT
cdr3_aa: CASRDLSTNEKLFF

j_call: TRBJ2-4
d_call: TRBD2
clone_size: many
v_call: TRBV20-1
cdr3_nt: TGCAGTGCTAGAGTTCTAGCGGGAGAAAACATTCAGTACTTC
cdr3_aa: CSARVLAGENIQYF

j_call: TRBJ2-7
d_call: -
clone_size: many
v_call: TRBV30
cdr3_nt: TGTGCCTGGACTCCCGGGGGTACCTACGAGCAGTACTTC
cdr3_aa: CAWTPGGTYEQYF

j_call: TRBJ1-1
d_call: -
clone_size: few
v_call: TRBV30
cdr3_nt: TGTGCCTGGACATCGTTCCGACAGGAGCCTGAAGCTTTCTTT
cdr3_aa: CAWTSFRQEPEAFF

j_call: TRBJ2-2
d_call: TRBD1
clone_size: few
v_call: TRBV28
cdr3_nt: TGTGCCAGCACACCGCAGGGGGCTAGGACCGGGGAGCTGTTTTTT
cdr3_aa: CASTPQGARTGELFF

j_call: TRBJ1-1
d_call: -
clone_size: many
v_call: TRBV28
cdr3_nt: TGTGCCAGCAGTTCTGCAGCCGTCCTACGGAACACTGAAGCTTTCTTT
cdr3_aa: CASSSAAVLRNTEAFF

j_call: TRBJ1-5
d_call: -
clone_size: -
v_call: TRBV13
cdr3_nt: TGTGCCAGCAGCTCCCGGCGGGGAGGCTATAGCAATCAGCCCCAGCATTTT
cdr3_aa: CASSSRRGGYSNQPQHF

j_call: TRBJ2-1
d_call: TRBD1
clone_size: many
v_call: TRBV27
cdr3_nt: TGTGCCAGCATACCATCGACAGGGAATGAGCAGTTCTTC
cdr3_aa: CASIPSTGNEQFF

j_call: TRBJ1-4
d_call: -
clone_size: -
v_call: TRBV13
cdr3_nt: TGTGCCAGCAGCCCCGGGCAGGCGGTGGGAGAAAAACTGTTTTTT
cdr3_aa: CASSPGQAVGEKLFF

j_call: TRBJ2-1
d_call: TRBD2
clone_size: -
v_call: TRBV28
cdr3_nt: TGTGCCAGCAGTTCGAGTGGGAGGGTCTACAATGAGCAGTTCTTC
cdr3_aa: CASSSSGRVYNEQFF

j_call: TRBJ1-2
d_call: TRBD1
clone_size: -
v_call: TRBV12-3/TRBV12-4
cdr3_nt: TGTGCCAGCAGTTTAAGGAGGGGGCGCTTCTATGGCTACACCTTC
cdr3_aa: CASSLRRGRFYGYTF

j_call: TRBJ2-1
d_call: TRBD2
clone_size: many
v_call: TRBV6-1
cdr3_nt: TGTGCCAGCATCCTAACTAGCGGGGGGATCGGGGAGCAGTTCTTC
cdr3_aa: CASILTSGGIGEQFF

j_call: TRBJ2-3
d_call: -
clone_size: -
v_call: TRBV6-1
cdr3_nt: TGTGCCAGCAGTGATCAGGGAACAGATACGCAGTATTTT
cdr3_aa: CASSDQGTDTQYF

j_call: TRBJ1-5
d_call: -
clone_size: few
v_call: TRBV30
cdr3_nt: TGTGCCTGGAGTGTAGCCGCAAGCAATCAGCCCCAGCATTTT
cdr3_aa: CAWSVAASNQPQHF

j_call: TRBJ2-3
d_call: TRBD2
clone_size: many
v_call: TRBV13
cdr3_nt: TGTGCCAGCAGAGGAACTAGCGGGAGGGAAAGCACAGATACGCAGTATTTT
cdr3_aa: CASRGTSGRESTDTQYF

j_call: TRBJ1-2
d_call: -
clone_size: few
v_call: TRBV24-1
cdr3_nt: TGTGCCACCAGTGCATCGGGGGGAGCTAACTATGGCTACACCTTC
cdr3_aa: CATSASGGANYGYTF